This is a list of T cell receptor beta chains from one sample in a study of molecular identifiers for immune sequencing clone quantification. One entry per CDR3 protein results from TCRdb running MiXCR on the PCR reads. Found here are approximately 550,000 distinct CDR3 sequences, approximately 25% of them singletons; the top ten hold under 0.85%. The sequenced sample was naive CD8+ T cells from blood, with Jurkat cell RNA spiked in. Receptors originate from a human donor in good health. Some libraries in this study had Jurkat cell RNA spiked in. Both conserved end residues are part of each CDR3. D genes are given only for firm matches. Clone sizes are given selectively: once, few, many, or a class where the clone is expanded.

J,D,size,V,DNA,CDR3
TRBJ1-4,NA,NA,TRBV30,TGTGCCTGGGGTGTACTGGACAGCTCTTCAACTAATGAAAAACTGTTTTTT,CAWGVLDSSSTNEKLFF
TRBJ1-1,NA,NA,TRBV10-2,TGCGCCAGCAGTGATGAGGCGTCAACAGGGCCGGACACTGAAGCTTTCTTT,CASSDEASTGPDTEAFF
TRBJ1-3,TRBD1,many,TRBV12-3/TRBV12-4,TGTGCCAGCACCCCAACGGGGACAGGGAACGGAAACACCATATATTTT,CASTPTGTGNGNTIYF
TRBJ1-1,NA,many,TRBV6-2/TRBV6-3,TGTGCCAGCAGTTACTCGACGGCTGAAGCTTTCTTT,CASSYSTAEAFF
TRBJ2-3,NA,many,TRBV29-1,TGCAGCGTTGTGCAGACAGATACGCAGTATTTT,CSVVQTDTQYF
TRBJ2-2,NA,NA,TRBV30,TGTGCCTGGACTAACACCGACACCGGGGAGCTGTTTTTT,CAWTNTDTGELFF
TRBJ2-3,TRBD2,many,TRBV9,TGTGCCAGCAACGCGGCGGGAGGGTTGATCACAGATACGCAGTATTTT,CASNAAGGLITDTQYF
TRBJ2-5,NA,many,TRBV5-1,TGCGCCAGCAGCTTGGCCGGGACTCCCCCTACCCAGTACTTC,CASSLAGTPPTQYF
TRBJ2-7,NA,many,TRBV7-9,TGTGCCAGCAGCCCTTTGGGTTACGAGCAGTACTTC,CASSPLGYEQYF
TRBJ2-5,TRBD2,many,TRBV28,TGTGCCAGCAGTCCCCCGGCTAGCGGCCAAGAGACCCAGTACTTC,CASSPPASGQETQYF
TRBJ1-1,NA,many,TRBV28,TGTGCCAGCAAAACCGGGGGGGAGGGCACTGAAGCTTTCTTT,CASKTGGEGTEAFF
TRBJ1-1,NA,few,TRBV27,TGTGCCAGCAGTTACATCACCGGGACTGAGACTGAAGCTTTCTTT,CASSYITGTETEAFF
TRBJ1-2,TRBD1,NA,TRBV4-1,TGCGCCAGCAGCCAGGGGACCGGGACAGTACTCTATGGCTACACCTTC,CASSQGTGTVLYGYTF
TRBJ2-1,TRBD2,NA,TRBV4-1,TGCGCCAGCAGCCTGATTGAGTTAGCTAGCGGTGAGGATGAGCAGTTCTTC,CASSLIELASGEDEQFF
TRBJ2-3,NA,few,TRBV12-3/TRBV12-4,TGTGCCAGCAGTTTGACCCTGCCCCAGCGGGCGAGCACAGATACGCAGTATTTT,CASSLTLPQRASTDTQYF
TRBJ1-1,NA,many,TRBV4-1,TGCGCCAGCAGCCAAGTGTCGGTCCTGAACACTGAAGCTTTCTTT,CASSQVSVLNTEAFF
TRBJ2-7,NA,many,TRBV6-2/TRBV6-3,TGTGCCAGCACCCTGGGGGCGCCGAAGGAGCAGTACTTC,CASTLGAPKEQYF
TRBJ2-1,NA,many,TRBV4-3,TGCGCCAGCAGCCAGGAAGCGGAGCAGGAGGATGAGCAGTTCTTC,CASSQEAEQEDEQFF
TRBJ2-7,TRBD1,NA,TRBV9,TGTGCCTCCAGCGGTGGCGGACAGGGATATTTCGAGCAGTACTTC,CASSGGGQGYFEQYF
TRBJ2-3,NA,NA,TRBV12-3/TRBV12-4,TGTGCCAGCAGTTTAGACGGGGGGCGGACAGATACGCAGTATTTT,CASSLDGGRTDTQYF
TRBJ2-2,NA,NA,TRBV28,TGTGCCAGCAGTTTAGCCACCGGGACAAACACCGGGGAGCTGTTTTTT,CASSLATGTNTGELFF
TRBJ1-3,NA,many,TRBV29-1,TGCAGCGTTGAAGTAGCCCGAGGTCCCATATATTTT,CSVEVARGPIYF
TRBJ1-6,TRBD1,few,TRBV6-1,TGTGCCAGCAGTGAAGTAGGACAGGAGGATTCACCCCTCCACTTT,CASSEVGQEDSPLHF
TRBJ2-7,NA,few,TRBV4-3,TGCGCCAGCAGCCAAGATTTTACAGGAAGTACCTACGAGCAGTACTTC,CASSQDFTGSTYEQYF
TRBJ2-7,NA,NA,TRBV7-3,TGTGCCAGCAGCCCACAGGGTACCTTCTACGAGCAGTACTTC,CASSPQGTFYEQYF
TRBJ2-7,NA,few,TRBV6-2/TRBV6-3,TGTGCCAGCAGTTACTTAGGGGTGGACGAGCAGTACTTC,CASSYLGVDEQYF
TRBJ2-7,NA,few,TRBV4-3,TGCGCCAGCAGCCAAGATTTGACTAGTAGGGCCTACGAGCAGTACTTC,CASSQDLTSRAYEQYF
TRBJ2-1,TRBD2,few,TRBV6-6,TGTGCCAGCAGTTACTCGCTGATCAGCGGGGGAACATCCAGGTACAATGAGCAGTTCTTC,CASSYSLISGGTSRYNEQFF